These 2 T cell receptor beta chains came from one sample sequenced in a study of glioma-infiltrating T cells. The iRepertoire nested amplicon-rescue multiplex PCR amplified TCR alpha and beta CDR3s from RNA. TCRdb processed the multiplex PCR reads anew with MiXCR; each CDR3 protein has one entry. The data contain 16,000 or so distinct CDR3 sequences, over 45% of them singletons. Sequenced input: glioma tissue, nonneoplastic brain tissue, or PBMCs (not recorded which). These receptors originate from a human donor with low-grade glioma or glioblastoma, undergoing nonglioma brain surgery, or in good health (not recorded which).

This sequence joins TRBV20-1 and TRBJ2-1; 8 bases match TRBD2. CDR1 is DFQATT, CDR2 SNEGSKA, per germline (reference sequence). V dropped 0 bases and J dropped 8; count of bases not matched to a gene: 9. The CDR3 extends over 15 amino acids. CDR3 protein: CSARDPSSGRDEQFF. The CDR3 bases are TGCAGTGCTAGAGATCCTTCCAGCGGGAGAGATGAGCAGTTCTTC.

The CDR3 nucleotides read TGTGCCAGCACAAGGGGGGCTAGCGGCACAGATACGCAGTATTTT. As protein: CASTRGASGTDTQYF. The chain joins TRBV6-2 or TRBV6-3 to TRBJ2-3; TRBD1 or TRBD2 may be the D gene (6 bases each). CDR3 length equals 15 residues. Per the germline V gene, CDR1 is MNHEY and CDR2 is SVGEGT. V shed 7 bases and J shed 1 base, with 15 bases lying between them.